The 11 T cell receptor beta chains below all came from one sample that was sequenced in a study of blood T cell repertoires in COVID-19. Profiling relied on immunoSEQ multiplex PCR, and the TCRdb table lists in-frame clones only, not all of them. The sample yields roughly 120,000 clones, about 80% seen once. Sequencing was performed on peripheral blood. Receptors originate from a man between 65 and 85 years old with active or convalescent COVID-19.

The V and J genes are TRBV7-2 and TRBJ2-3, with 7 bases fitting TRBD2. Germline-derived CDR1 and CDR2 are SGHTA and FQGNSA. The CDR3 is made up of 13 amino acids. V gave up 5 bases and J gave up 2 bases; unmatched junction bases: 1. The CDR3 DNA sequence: TGTGCCAGCAGCCGGGACTACACAGATACGCAGTATTTT. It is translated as CASSRDYTDTQYF.

The CDR3 protein is CASSSLNRESTQYF. The CDR3 DNA reads TGCGCCAGCAGCTCCCTCAACAGGGAGTCGACCCAGTACTTC. The rearrangement uses TRBV4-3 and TRBJ2-5, with D possibly TRBD1 on 6 matching bases. Trimming pared 5 bases from V and 7 bases from J, leaving 17 bases between. The CDR3 contains 14 residues. Germline V CDR1 and CDR2: LGHNA, YSLEER.

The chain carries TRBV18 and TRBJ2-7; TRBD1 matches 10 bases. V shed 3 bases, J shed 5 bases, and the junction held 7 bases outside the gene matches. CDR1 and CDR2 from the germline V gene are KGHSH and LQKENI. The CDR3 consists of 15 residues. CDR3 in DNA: TGTGCCAGCTCACCCCGGGGACAGGGGACCAACGAGCAGTACTTC. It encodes CASSPRGQGTNEQYF.

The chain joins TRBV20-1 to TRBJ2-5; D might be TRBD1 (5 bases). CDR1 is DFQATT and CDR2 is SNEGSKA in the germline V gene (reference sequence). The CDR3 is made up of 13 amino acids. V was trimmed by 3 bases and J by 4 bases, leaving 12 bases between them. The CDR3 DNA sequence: TGCAGTGCTAGTGTTGCAGGGCGAGAGACCCAGTACTTC. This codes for CSASVAGRETQYF.

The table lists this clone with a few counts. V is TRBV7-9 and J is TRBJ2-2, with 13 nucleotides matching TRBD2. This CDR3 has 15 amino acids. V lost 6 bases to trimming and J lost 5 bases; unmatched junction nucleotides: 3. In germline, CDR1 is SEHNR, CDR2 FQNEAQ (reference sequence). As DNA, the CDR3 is TGTGCCAGCAGACCGGGACTAGCGGGGACCGGGGAGCTGTTTTTT. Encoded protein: CASRPGLAGTGELFF. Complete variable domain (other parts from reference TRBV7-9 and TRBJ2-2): DTGVSQNPRHKITKRGQNVTFRCDPISEHNRLYWYRQTLGQGPEFLTYFQNEAQLEKSRLLSDRFSAERPKGSFSTLEIQRTEQGDSAMYLCASRPGLAGTGELFFGEGSRLTVL.

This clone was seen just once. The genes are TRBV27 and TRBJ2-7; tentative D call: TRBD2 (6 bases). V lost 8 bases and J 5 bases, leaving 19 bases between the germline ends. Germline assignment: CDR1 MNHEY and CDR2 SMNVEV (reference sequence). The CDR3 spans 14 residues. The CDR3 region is CASEPTRGSHEQYF. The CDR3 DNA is TGTGCCAGCGAACCTACTCGGGGGTCCCACGAGCAGTACTTC.

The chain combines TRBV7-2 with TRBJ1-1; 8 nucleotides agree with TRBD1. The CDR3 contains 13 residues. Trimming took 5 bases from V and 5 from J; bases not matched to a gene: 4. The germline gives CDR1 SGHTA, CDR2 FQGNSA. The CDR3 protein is CASSPGGATEAFF. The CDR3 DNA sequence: TGTGCCAGCAGCCCAGGGGGCGCGACTGAAGCTTTCTTT.

CDR3 region: CASSLGAVGEQYF. Written as DNA, the CDR3 is TGCGCCAGCAGCTTAGGAGCGGTCGGGGAGCAGTACTTC. The chain couples TRBV5-1 to TRBJ2-7; D is perhaps TRBD2 (5 bases). From germline, CDR1 is SGHRS and CDR2 YFSETQ. The CDR3 is 13 amino acids. V was trimmed by 2 bases and J by 7 bases, leaving 13 bases between them.

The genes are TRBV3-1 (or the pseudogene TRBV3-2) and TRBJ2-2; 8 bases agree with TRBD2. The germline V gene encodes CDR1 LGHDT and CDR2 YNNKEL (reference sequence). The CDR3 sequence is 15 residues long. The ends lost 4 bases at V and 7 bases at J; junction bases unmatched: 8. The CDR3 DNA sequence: TGTGCCAGCAGCCCCGTGAGTAGCGGGAACGGGGAGCTGTTTTTT. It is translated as CASSPVSSGNGELFF.

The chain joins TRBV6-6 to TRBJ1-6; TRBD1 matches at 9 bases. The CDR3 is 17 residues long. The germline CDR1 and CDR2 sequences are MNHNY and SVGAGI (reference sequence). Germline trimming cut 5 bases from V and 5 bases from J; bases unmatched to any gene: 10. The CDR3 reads CASSRRTGGKNNSPLHF. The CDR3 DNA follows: TGTGCCAGCAGTCGCCGAACAGGGGGCAAGAATAATTCACCCCTCCACTTT.

CDR3 in DNA: TGTGCCAGCTCATTCCTGACAGCAAACCAAGAGACCCAGTACTTC. It is translated as CASSFLTANQETQYF. This chain uses TRBV18 with TRBJ2-5; D may be TRBD1 (5 bases). Trimming cost V 5 bases and J 0 bases, with 13 bases left between them. Germline V gene data show CDR1 as KGHSH and CDR2 as LQKENI. The CDR3 spans 15 residues.